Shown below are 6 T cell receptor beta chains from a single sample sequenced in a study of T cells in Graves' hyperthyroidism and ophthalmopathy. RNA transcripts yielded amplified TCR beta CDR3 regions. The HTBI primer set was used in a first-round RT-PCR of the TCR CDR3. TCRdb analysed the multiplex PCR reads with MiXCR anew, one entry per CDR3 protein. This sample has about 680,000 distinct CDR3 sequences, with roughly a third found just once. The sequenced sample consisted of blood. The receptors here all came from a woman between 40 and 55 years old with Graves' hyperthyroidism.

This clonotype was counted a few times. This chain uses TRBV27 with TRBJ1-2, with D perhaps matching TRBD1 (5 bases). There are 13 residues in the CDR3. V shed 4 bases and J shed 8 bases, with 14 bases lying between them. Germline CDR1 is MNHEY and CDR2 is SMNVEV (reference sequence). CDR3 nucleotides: TGTGCCAGCAGTTGGCAGGGAGCTGGGGGCTACACCTTC. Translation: CASSWQGAGGYTF.

The CDR3 reads CASTLGGFADDTEAFF. CDR3 sequence (DNA): TGTGCCAGCACCCTTGGCGGATTCGCCGATGACACTGAAGCTTTCTTT. This chain uses TRBV13 with TRBJ1-1; unclear D gene. Germline V gene data show CDR1 as PRHDT and CDR2 as FYEKMQ (reference sequence). The CDR3 is 16 amino acids. V shed 7 bases and J shed 3 bases, with 21 bases lying between them.

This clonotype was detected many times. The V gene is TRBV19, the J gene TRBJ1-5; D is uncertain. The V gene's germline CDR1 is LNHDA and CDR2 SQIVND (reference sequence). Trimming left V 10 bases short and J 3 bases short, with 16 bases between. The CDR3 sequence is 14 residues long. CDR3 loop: CATDDWEPNQPQHF. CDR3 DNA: TGTGCCACTGACGACTGGGAGCCCAATCAGCCCCAGCATTTT.

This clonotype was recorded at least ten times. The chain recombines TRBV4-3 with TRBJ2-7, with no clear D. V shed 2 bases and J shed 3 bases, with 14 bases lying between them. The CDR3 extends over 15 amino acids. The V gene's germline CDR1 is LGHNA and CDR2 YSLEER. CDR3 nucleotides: TGCGCCAGCAGCCAATCCCATGGAAGGGACTACGAGCAGTACTTC. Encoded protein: CASSQSHGRDYEQYF.

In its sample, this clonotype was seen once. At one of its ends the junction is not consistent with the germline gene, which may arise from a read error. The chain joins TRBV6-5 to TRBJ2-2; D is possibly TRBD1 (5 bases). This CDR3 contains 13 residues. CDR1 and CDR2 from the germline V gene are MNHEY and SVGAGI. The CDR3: CVSSYDSTGELFF. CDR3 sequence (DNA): TGTGTCAGCAGTTACGACAGCACCGGGGAGCTGTTTTTT.

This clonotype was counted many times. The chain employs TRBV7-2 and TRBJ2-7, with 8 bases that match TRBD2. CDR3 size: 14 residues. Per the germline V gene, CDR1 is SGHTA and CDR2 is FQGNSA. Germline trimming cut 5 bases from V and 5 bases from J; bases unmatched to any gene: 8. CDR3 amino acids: CASSRTSSDHEQYF. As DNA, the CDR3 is TGTGCCAGCAGCCGGACTAGCAGTGATCACGAGCAGTACTTC.